The subject of this entry is one T cell receptor beta chain. These data belong to a study of T cell changes during pregnancy in multiple sclerosis. Libraries were prepared by immunoSEQ multiplex PCR; TCRdb keeps only in-frame clonotypes and omits some of them. The table records under 95,000 clones, just under 95% of them present only once. The CDR3 sequence is 15 residues long. The germline gives CDR1 SGDLS, CDR2 YYNGEE. V dropped 0 bases and J dropped 7 bases, with 13 bases sitting between them. The sequence came from a female donor in good health, enrolled as a control in a pregnancy study. Sequenced here: peripheral blood, sampled in the second trimester of pregnancy. The J gene is TRBJ1-4, the V gene TRBV9, with D unclear. CDR3: CASSVGGREGEKLFF. CDR3 in DNA: TGTGCCAGCAGCGTAGGTGGCCGGGAGGGTGAAAAACTGTTTTTT.